This T cell receptor (beta chain) was observed in a study of blood T cells in healthy people across ages. Findings of the study overall: Naive CD4+ cells and diversity were both higher in long-lived donors than in aged donors. A roughly linear fall in TCR beta diversity per million T cells was seen with increasing age.

A second PCR, run for roughly 7 to 11 cycles, used a sample-barcoded 5' primer plus a J-beta primer mix. Every cDNA molecule carried a tag from a template-switch adaptor bearing 12 random nucleotides. TCRdb processed the 5' RACE reads anew with MiXCR; each CDR3 protein has one entry. The table lists about 780,000 distinct CDR3 sequences, roughly 25% of them singletons. In the case of this clonotype: Antigen unknown.

The CDR3 runs to 14 residues. Per the germline V gene, CDR1 is SEHNR and CDR2 is FQNEAQ (reference sequence). V lost 8 bases and J lost 1; bases outside the gene matches: 4. These data were also filed under a second study, of T cells of mothers and their children.

The sequence was obtained from a boy younger than 18 in good health. Sequenced material: blood. The chain employs TRBV7-9 and TRBJ2-4, with TRBD2 matching over 8 bases. CDR3 loop: CASGVAGAKNIQYF. CDR3 DNA: TGTGCCAGCGGGGTAGCGGGGGCCAAAAACATTCAGTACTTC.